This T cell receptor (beta chain) was identified in a study of blood T cell repertoires in COVID-19. The wider study: Samples taken during acute and convalescent COVID-19 were collected in the United States, Italy and Spain. Sample material is recorded as cDNA or gDNA derived from T cells, B-cell-depleted T cells, or PBMCs.

Repertoires were generated with immunoSEQ multiplex PCR, while TCRdb's copy carries only in-frame clones and drops some. The table shows about 410,000 clones, with roughly 88% occurring only once. CDR1 WSHSY and CDR2 SAAADI come from the germline V gene. The ends lost 5 bases at V and 1 base at J; junction bases unmatched: 2. This CDR3 has 14 amino acids. This chain uses TRBV10-2 with TRBJ2-1; 7 bases agree with TRBD1. Sequences were obtained from peripheral blood. The origin of this receptor is a woman aged 25 to 39 with active or convalescent COVID-19. The CDR3 DNA reads as TGCGCCAGCAGTCCGGGACAGTCCTACAATGAGCAGTTCTTC. Amino acids: CASSPGQSYNEQFF.